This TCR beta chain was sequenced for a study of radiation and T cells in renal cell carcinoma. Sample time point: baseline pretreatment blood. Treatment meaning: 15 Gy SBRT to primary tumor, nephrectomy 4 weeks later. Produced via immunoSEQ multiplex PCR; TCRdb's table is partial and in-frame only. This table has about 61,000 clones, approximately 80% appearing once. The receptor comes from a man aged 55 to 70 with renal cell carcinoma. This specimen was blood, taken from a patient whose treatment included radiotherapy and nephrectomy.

The CDR3 sequence is CASSYRPDSSGELFF. The CDR3 region has the DNA TGTGCCAGCAGCTACAGGCCTGATAGCTCCGGGGAGCTGTTTTTT. The V gene is TRBV11-2, the J gene TRBJ2-2, with TRBD1 as a possible D gene (5 bases). V was shortened by 4 bases and J by 6 bases, with 15 bases between the two germline ends. This CDR3 spans 15 amino acids. The germline CDR1 and CDR2 sequences are SGHAT and FQNNGV.